This T cell receptor (beta chain) was captured by sequencing in a study of T cells in Graves' hyperthyroidism and ophthalmopathy. This clonotype was counted a few times. CDR1 and CDR2 from the germline V gene are SNHLY and FYNNEI. The CDR3 sequence is 12 residues long. After removal of 6 bases from V and 8 bases from J, the junction contained 4 bases not matched to a gene. Amplification targeted TCR beta CDR3 regions from RNA transcripts. With the HTBI primer set, the TCR CDR3 went through a first round of RT-PCR. A single record per CDR3 protein comes from TCRdb applying MiXCR to the multiplex PCR reads. Among hundreds of thousands of distinct CDR3 sequences, approximately 20% were seen once, and the ten largest hold around two fifths. About 10 ml fresh peripheral blood yielded the PBMCs.

Specimen: blood. The source of this sequence is a man aged 40-49 years with Graves' hyperthyroidism. The chain couples TRBV2 to TRBJ1-2; 9 bases are a match to TRBD1. CDR3 DNA sequence: TGTGCCAGCAGACAGGGGGCCGTAGGCTACACCTTC. Translated, it gives CASRQGAVGYTF.